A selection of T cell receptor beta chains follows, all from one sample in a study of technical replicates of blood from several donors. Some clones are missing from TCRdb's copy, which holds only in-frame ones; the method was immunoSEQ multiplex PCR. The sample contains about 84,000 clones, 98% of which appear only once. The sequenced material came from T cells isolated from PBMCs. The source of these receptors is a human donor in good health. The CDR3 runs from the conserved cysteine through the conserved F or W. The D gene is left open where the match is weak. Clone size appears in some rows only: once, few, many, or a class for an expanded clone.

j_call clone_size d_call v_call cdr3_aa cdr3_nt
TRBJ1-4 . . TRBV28 CASRSPVTYEKLFF TGTGCCAGCAGATCTCCGGTAACTTATGAAAAACTGTTTTTT
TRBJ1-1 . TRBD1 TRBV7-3 CASSPDRGSTEAFF TGTGCCAGCAGCCCGGACAGGGGGTCCACTGAAGCTTTCTTT
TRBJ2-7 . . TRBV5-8 CASSFTGSSYEQYF TGTGCCAGCAGCTTCACAGGGAGCTCCTACGAGCAGTACTTC
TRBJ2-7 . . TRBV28 CASSRGHGWNYEQYF TGTGCCAGCAGTCGGGGACACGGCTGGAACTACGAGCAGTACTTC
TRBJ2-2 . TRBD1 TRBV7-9 CASSLARGQPLSGELFF TGTGCCAGCAGCTTAGCAAGGGGACAGCCCTTGTCCGGGGAGCTGTTTTTT
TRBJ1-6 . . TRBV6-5 CASRAGQNSPLHF TGTGCCAGCAGGGCGGGGCAGAATTCACCCCTCCACTTT
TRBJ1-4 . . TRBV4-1 CASRFRGAGATNEKLFF TGCGCCAGCAGATTTCGGGGGGCGGGGGCAACTAATGAAAAACTGTTTTTT
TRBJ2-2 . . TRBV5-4 CASSLQGNTGELFF TGTGCCAGCAGCTTACAGGGTAACACCGGGGAGCTGTTTTTT
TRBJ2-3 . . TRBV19 CASATVRTVSTDTQYF TGTGCCAGCGCCACCGTCCGGACAGTCAGCACAGATACGCAGTATTTT
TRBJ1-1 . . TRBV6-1 CASAVRGSTEAFF TGTGCCAGCGCCGTTAGGGGAAGCACTGAAGCTTTCTTT
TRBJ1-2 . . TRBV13 CASSHIAGYTF TGTGCCAGCAGCCATATCGCGGGCTACACCTTC
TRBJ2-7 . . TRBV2 CATDGKNYEQYF TGTGCCACCGACGGGAAGAACTACGAGCAGTACTTC
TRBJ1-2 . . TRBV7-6 CASSLAGAGMRGYTF TGTGCCAGCAGCTTAGCGGGAGCTGGGATGCGGGGCTACACCTTC
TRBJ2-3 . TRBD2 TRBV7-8 CASSYKRGGSTDTQYF TGTGCCAGCAGCTACAAGCGGGGGGGAAGCACAGATACGCAGTATTTT
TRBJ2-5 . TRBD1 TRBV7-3 CASSLMGTGGKETQYF TGTGCCAGCAGCTTAATGGGCACAGGGGGAAAAGAGACCCAGTACTTC
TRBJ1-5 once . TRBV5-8 CASSPVRSPFQPQHF TGTGCCAGCAGCCCCGTACGGTCGCCTTTTCAGCCCCAGCATTTT
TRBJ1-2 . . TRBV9 CASSVAGYGYTF TGTGCCAGCAGCGTAGCCGGCTATGGCTACACCTTC
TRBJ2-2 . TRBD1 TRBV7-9 CASSFTGGVLAGELFF TGTGCCAGCAGCTTTACAGGGGGCGTTTTGGCCGGGGAGCTGTTTTTT
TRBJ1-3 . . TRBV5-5 CASSVSGNTIYF TGTGCCAGCAGCGTATCTGGAAACACCATATATTTT
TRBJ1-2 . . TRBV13 CASSVGYGWYGYTF TGTGCCAGCAGCGTAGGGTACGGTTGGTATGGCTACACCTTC
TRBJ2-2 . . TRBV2 CAAHQGPGTGELFF TGTGCCGCACATCAGGGTCCGGGCACCGGGGAGCTGTTTTTT
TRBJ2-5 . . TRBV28 CASISDQETQYF TGTGCCAGCATCTCAGATCAAGAGACCCAGTACTTC
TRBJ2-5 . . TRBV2 CASSADSQETQYF TGTGCCAGCAGTGCTGACAGCCAAGAGACCCAGTACTTC
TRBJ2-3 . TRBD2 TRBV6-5 CASRPSGGPDTQYF TGTGCCAGCAGACCAAGCGGGGGGCCGGATACGCAGTATTTT
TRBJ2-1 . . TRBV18 CASSTRDSDEQFF TGTGCCAGCTCCACCAGGGACTCCGATGAGCAGTTCTTC
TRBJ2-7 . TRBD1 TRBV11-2 CASSSRDRLEYF TGTGCCAGCAGCTCAAGGGACAGGTTGGAGTACTTC
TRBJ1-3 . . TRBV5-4 CASSLGGSTGNTIYF TGTGCCAGCAGCTTGGGAGGCAGCACGGGAAACACCATATATTTT
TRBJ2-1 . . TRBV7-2 CASSPTRDILFF TGTGCCAGCAGCCCCACGCGGGATATCTTGTTCTTC
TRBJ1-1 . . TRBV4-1 CASSQDRALEAFF TGCGCCAGCAGCCAAGATCGAGCCCTTGAAGCTTTCTTT
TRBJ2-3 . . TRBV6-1 CASSSPYSSQYF TGTGCCAGCAGCAGCCCCTATAGCTCGCAGTATTTT
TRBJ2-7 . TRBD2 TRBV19 CASSMGLAAYEQYF TGTGCCAGTAGCATGGGACTAGCCGCCTACGAGCAGTACTTC
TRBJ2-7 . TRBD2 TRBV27 CASSMWRRGDYEQYF TGTGCCAGCAGTATGTGGCGGCGGGGGGACTACGAGCAGTACTTC